The rows below give T cell receptor beta chains drawn from one sample of a study of T cell repertoires in cytomegalovirus infection. TCRdb ran MiXCR on the reads and lists one entry per CDR3 protein. This table holds hundreds of thousands of distinct CDR3 sequences, less than 40% found once. The specimen was PBMCs. These receptor sequences come from a human donor in good health (CMV status not recorded). Some clones in this sample may be carry-over from other donors' samples. Each CDR3 is given with its conserved first and last residue. D genes are given only for firm matches. The size entry is marked missing in some rows and otherwise reads once, few, many or a size class.

CDR3nt	CDR3aa	j_gene	v_gene	d_gene	abundance
TGTGCCAGTATGACAACGCCGGGCAATCAGCCCCAGCATTTT	CASMTTPGNQPQHF	TRBJ1-5	TRBV19	.	few
TGTGCCAGTAGTGTGACAGGGGCTCATAATTCACCCCTCCACTTT	CASSVTGAHNSPLHF	TRBJ1-6	TRBV19	TRBD1	.
TGTGCCAGCAGCCGACTAGCGGGATGGGCAGATACGCAGTATTTT	CASSRLAGWADTQYF	TRBJ2-3	TRBV7-2	TRBD2	few
TGTGCCAGCAGACCGTGGGGGAGTGCCTACAATGAGCAGTTCTTC	CASRPWGSAYNEQFF	TRBJ2-1	TRBV6-2/TRBV6-3	.	.
TGTGCCAGCAGCTTAGCGGCAGCTTACAATGAGCAGTTCTTC	CASSLAAAYNEQFF	TRBJ2-1	TRBV7-2	.	many
TGCCCCAGCAGCCAACCGACAGGGAGGTACCAAGAGACCCAGTACTTC	CPSSQPTGRYQETQYF	TRBJ2-5	TRBV4-1	.	.
TGTGCCAGCAGCCATACAGGGACCTCTGGAAACACCATATATTTT	CASSHTGTSGNTIYF	TRBJ1-3	TRBV14	.	.
TGTGCCAGCAGCCAACTCCGGGGCGATCAGCCCCAGCATTTT	CASSQLRGDQPQHF	TRBJ1-5	TRBV6-1	.	few
TGTGCCAGCAGTTTATCCCCTACTTTTGATGGCTATACCTTC	CASSLSPTFDGYTF	TRBJ1-2	TRBV28	.	once
TGTGCCATCAGTGAGAGGGGACAGGGGATGAACACTGAAGCTTTCTTT	CAISERGQGMNTEAFF	TRBJ1-1	TRBV10-3	TRBD1	.
TGTGCCAGCAGCTTATCCCCACTTGAGACCTACGAGCAGTACTTC	CASSLSPLETYEQYF	TRBJ2-7	TRBV7-6	.	many
TGTGCCAGCAGTGGCCACGGACCTAATCAGCCCCAGCATTTT	CASSGHGPNQPQHF	TRBJ1-5	TRBV2	.	.
TGCAGTGCTAGAAACCCACCTAGCACAGATACGCAGTATTTT	CSARNPPSTDTQYF	TRBJ2-3	TRBV20-1	.	few
TGCAGTGCTAGGGGGGTTATGAACACTGAAGCTTTCTTT	CSARGVMNTEAFF	TRBJ1-1	TRBV20-1	.	few
TGTGCCAGCAGTTCGGACAGGGGTTTTATGAACACTGAAGCTTTCTTT	CASSSDRGFMNTEAFF	TRBJ1-1	TRBV6-5	TRBD1	.
TGTGCCAGCAGCTTCCTAGCGGGAGGAGGGGTCTACGAGCAGTACTTC	CASSFLAGGGVYEQYF	TRBJ2-7	TRBV7-8	TRBD2	few
TGTGCCACCAGCGGGGGACTTAAGAGCTCCTACAATGAGCAGTTCTTC	CATSGGLKSSYNEQFF	TRBJ2-1	TRBV15	.	many
TGTGCCAGAGGGGGGGATCCCTACAATGAGCAGTTCTTC	CARGGDPYNEQFF	TRBJ2-1	TRBV2	.	.
TGTGCCAGCAGTTTACCAGGCCCAGATACGCAGTATTTT	CASSLPGPDTQYF	TRBJ2-3	TRBV28	.	.
TGTGCCAGCAGGATGGGGATCTCGAACACTGAAGCTTTCTTT	CASRMGISNTEAFF	TRBJ1-1	TRBV11-1	.	few
TGTGCCAGCAGTCATCCAGGACAGGGGACGACAGATACGCAGTATTTT	CASSHPGQGTTDTQYF	TRBJ2-3	TRBV6-2/TRBV6-3	TRBD1	.
TGTGCCAGCAGCTATACATCCGTTTTTCGAAACACTGAAGCTTTCTTT	CASSYTSVFRNTEAFF	TRBJ1-1	TRBV7-2	.	few
TGCAGTGTCTCTAAGGGAGGGAACAATCAGCCCCAGCATTTT	CSVSKGGNNQPQHF	TRBJ1-5	TRBV20-1	.	once
TGTGCCAGTAGTATGGGACTAGCGGCGCTCTACAATGAGCAGTTCTTC	CASSMGLAALYNEQFF	TRBJ2-1	TRBV19	TRBD2	.
TGTGCCAGCAGCTCGGGACATTTGGAAAAACTGTTTTTT	CASSSGHLEKLFF	TRBJ1-4	TRBV5-8	.	.
TGTGCCATCAGTGAGCGTATGGGGGACAGGGAGGACTATGGCTACACCTTC	CAISERMGDREDYGYTF	TRBJ1-2	TRBV10-3	TRBD1	.
TGTGCCAGCAGTTACTCACAGCCGAACACTGAAGCTTTCTTT	CASSYSQPNTEAFF	TRBJ1-1	TRBV6-5	.	.
TGTGCCAGCAGTTTACGACAGGGCCCAAGCTCCTACGAGCAGTACTTC	CASSLRQGPSSYEQYF	TRBJ2-7	TRBV28	TRBD1	few
TGTGCCAGCAGCCGAACGCGAAGCGGGAAATCCTACAATGAGCAGTTCTTC	CASSRTRSGKSYNEQFF	TRBJ2-1	TRBV7-9	TRBD2	.
TGTGCCAGCATTCGGTATCGACTAGCGGGAATCTACGAGCAGTACTTC	CASIRYRLAGIYEQYF	TRBJ2-7	TRBV6-1	TRBD2	many
TGTGCCAGCAGTCACAGGGACAGGGAAAGGTACGAGCAGTACTTC	CASSHRDRERYEQYF	TRBJ2-7	TRBV12-3/TRBV12-4	TRBD1	few
TGTGCCATCAGTGCCGGACAAGCCTCCAACAATGAGCAGTTCTTC	CAISAGQASNNEQFF	TRBJ2-1	TRBV10-3	.	few
TGTGCCAGCAGTGTACAGGGGAGCTCCTATAATTCACCCCTCCACTTT	CASSVQGSSYNSPLHF	TRBJ1-6	TRBV6-5	TRBD1	few
TGTGCCAGCAGCCCCCGGGAGGGAATACATTCACCCCTCCACTTT	CASSPREGIHSPLHF	TRBJ1-6	TRBV7-6	.	.
TGTGCCAGCAGAAGCGGGGTGGCCGGGGAGCTGTTTTTT	CASRSGVAGELFF	TRBJ2-2	TRBV12-3/TRBV12-4	TRBD2	many
TGTGCCAGCGATCGAGGAGAGCGGGGGGCGCAAAATGAGCAGTTCTTC	CASDRGERGAQNEQFF	TRBJ2-1	TRBV11-1	TRBD2	.
TGTGCCAGCAGTGATCCCCGGGGGGGGGCCTACAATGAGCAGTTCTTC	CASSDPRGGAYNEQFF	TRBJ2-1	TRBV25-1	TRBD2	few
TGCAGTGCTAGATATTCCAGGGGGATTTTCGCCGGGGAGCTGTTTTTT	CSARYSRGIFAGELFF	TRBJ2-2	TRBV20-1	TRBD1	.
TGTGCCAGCAGCTTAAACAAGGATGACCCTGGCTACACCTTC	CASSLNKDDPGYTF	TRBJ1-2	TRBV7-3	.	many